The clone carrying this T cell receptor beta chain has just a few counts. Antigen unknown. Within the sample, other DNA sequences also encode this same CDR3. Noted treatment: oral pan-JAK inhibitor, 5-10 mg twice daily. The CDR3 has 12 amino acids. The germline gives CDR1 SQVTM, CDR2 ANQGSEA. The ends were cut back, 6 bases at V and 0 bases at J, with 7 bases in the middle. The data belong to a study of CD8+ T cells in alopecia areata. About the study: Treated patients were dosed with oral tofacitinib, taking 5 to 10 mg twice daily. Study outcomes and limitations: Many expanded lesional clones remained in scalp and blood on tofacitinib. On tofacitinib, scalp clonality and expanded CD8+ clones among top 100 fell significantly.

cDNA prepared by RNA extraction and subsequent reverse transcription served as the template for sequencing. Some clones are missing from TCRdb's copy, which holds only in-frame ones; the method was immunoSEQ multiplex PCR. The profile shows about 270,000 clones, around 64% of them singletons. The source was CD4+ T cells sorted from blood, collected around week 54, from a patient treated with tofacitinib. The gene calls are TRBV29-1 and TRBJ2-3, with D possibly matching TRBD2 (5 bases). The clonotype comes from a human donor with alopecia areata. CDR3 nucleotide sequence: TGCAGCGTCGGGGTTAGCACAGATACGCAGTATTTT. Protein sequence: CSVGVSTDTQYF.